The present T cell receptor (beta chain) was sequenced within a study of blood T cell repertoires in COVID-19. On the study more broadly: Nucleic acid was either cDNA or gDNA, and it came from T cells, B-cell-depleted T cells, or PBMCs.

Original methodology: Amplifying reference gene primers gave estimates of nucleated cell counts. Profiling relied on immunoSEQ multiplex PCR, and the TCRdb table lists in-frame clones only, not all of them. That table is the source of V, J and clone size, and D and trimming were worked out from the DNA. The table lists 110,000 or so clones, roughly 80% of them singletons. The sequenced sample consisted of peripheral blood. This TCR was sampled from a man in his 70s with acute or convalescent COVID-19.

CDR3 in DNA: TGTGCCAGTAGTATCAGACAGGGAGCCACCGGGGAGCTGTTTTTT. Residues: CASSIRQGATGELFF. The chain carries TRBV19 and TRBJ2-2; 7 bases are shared with TRBD1. The CDR3 consists of 15 residues. The germline V gene has CDR1 LNHDA and CDR2 SQIVND (reference sequence). The V and J ends lost 3 bases and 4 bases, in that order; junction bases with no gene match: 5.